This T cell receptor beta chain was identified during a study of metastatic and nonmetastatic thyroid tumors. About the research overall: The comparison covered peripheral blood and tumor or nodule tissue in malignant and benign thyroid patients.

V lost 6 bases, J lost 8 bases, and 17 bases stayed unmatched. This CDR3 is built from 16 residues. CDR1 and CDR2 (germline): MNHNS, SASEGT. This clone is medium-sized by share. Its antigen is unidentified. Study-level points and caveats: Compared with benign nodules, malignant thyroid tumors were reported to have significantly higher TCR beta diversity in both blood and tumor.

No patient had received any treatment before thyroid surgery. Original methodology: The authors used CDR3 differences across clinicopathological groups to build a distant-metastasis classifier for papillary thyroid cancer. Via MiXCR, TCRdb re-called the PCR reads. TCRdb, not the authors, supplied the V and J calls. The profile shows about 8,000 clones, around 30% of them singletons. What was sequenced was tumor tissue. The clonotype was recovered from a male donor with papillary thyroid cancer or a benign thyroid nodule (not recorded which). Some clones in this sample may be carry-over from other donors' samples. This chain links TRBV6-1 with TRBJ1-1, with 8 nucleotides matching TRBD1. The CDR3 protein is CASRASRGLGQEEAFF. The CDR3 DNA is TGTGCCAGCAGAGCTTCCAGGGGGCTGGGTCAGGAGGAAGCTTTCTTT.